The clone carrying this T cell receptor (beta chain) was recorded at least ten times. The antigen is not known. Time point noted: patch test 2, 6 weeks after DPC sensitization. Treatment of the sample: therapeutic diphenylcyclopropenone sensitization with weekly scalp DPC. As processed by the authors: Sampled TCR counts reached a median of approximately 93,000 per sample, with values ranging from roughly 20,000 to 700,000. TCRdb called the RACE reads again in MiXCR, with one record for every CDR3 protein. The V and J calls were determined by TCRdb, not by the authors. This sample has about 110,000 distinct CDR3 sequences; approximately 8.8% occur once, and the top ten carry more than 3%. These data belong to a study of human T cells and chemical hapten exposure. Study overall: Patients, chiefly female, had alopecia areata, totalis or universalis.

V lost 5 bases and J lost 9; bases outside the gene matches: 8. The CDR3 consists of 13 residues. Per germline, CDR1 SGHTA and CDR2 FQGNSA. General study points: More PT1 expanded TCRs went with higher patch test scores. Donors were affected by alopecia, so their immune reaction might vary from that of healthy individuals.

Sequenced material: whole blood, taken in connection with sensitization to the hapten diphenylcyclopropenone (DPC). This chain joins TRBV7-2 and TRBJ2-5, with 8 bases fitting TRBD1. This TCR derives from a woman between 40 and 55 years old with alopecia areata. Some clones in this sample may be carry-over from other donors' samples. The CDR3 DNA sequence: TGTGCCAGCAGCCAGCAGGGGGCCGCCTCCCAGTACTTC. Protein: CASSQQGAASQYF.